Shown below are 16 T cell receptor beta chains from a single sample sequenced in a study of blood T cell repertoires in COVID-19. Produced via immunoSEQ multiplex PCR; TCRdb's table is partial and in-frame only. The data contain about 270,000 clones, 88% of them singletons. The sequenced sample was PBMCs or T cells enriched from blood (not recorded which). Receptors originate from a woman between 50 and 59 years old who had recovered from COVID-19.

The chain combines TRBV19 with TRBJ2-5; a possible D gene is TRBD1 (5 bases). V lost 3 bases and J lost 5, with 10 bases in between. Germline CDR1 LNHDA, CDR2 SQIVND (reference sequence). This CDR3 has 13 amino acids. DNA of the CDR3: TGTGCCAGTAGTATCCCAGGGTGGGAGACCCAGTACTTC. It is translated as CASSIPGWETQYF. The entire variable domain, with the rest obtained from reference TRBV19 and TRBJ2-5, is as follows: DGGITQSPKYLFRKEGQNVTLSCEQNLNHDAMYWYRQDPGQGLRLIYYSQIVNDFQKGDIAEGYSVSREKKESFPLTVTSAQKNPTAFYLCASSIPGWETQYFGPGTRLLVL.

This chain connects TRBV6-5 to TRBJ2-1, with 14 nucleotides matching TRBD2. Germline V gene data show CDR1 as MNHEY and CDR2 as SVGAGI. The junction had 6 bases not matched to a gene; V was cut back by 6 bases and J by 8 bases. This CDR3 comprises 15 residues. CDR3 region: CASRSGTSGSDEQFF. CDR3 nucleotide sequence: TGTGCCAGCAGATCCGGGACTAGCGGGAGTGATGAGCAGTTCTTC.

This clone has more than one count but fewer than ten. The same CDR3 arises from other DNA sequences in this sample as well. CDR3 coding DNA: TGTGCCAGCAGTTTGGGAGGGACAGATACGCAGTATTTT. Translating gives CASSLGGTDTQYF. The J gene is TRBJ2-3, the V gene TRBV28; 7 nucleotides align to TRBD2. The germline CDR1 and CDR2 sequences are MDHEN and SYDVKM. The CDR3 is 13 amino acids. V trimming: 3 bases; J trimming: 3 bases; junction bases outside the gene matches: 0.

The genes are TRBV29-1 and TRBJ1-2, with D tentatively TRBD1 (5 bases). CDR3 size: 13 residues. Germline lookup yields CDR1 SQVTM and CDR2 ANQGSEA. V was pared by 7 bases and J by 2 bases, with 14 bases between. For the CDR3, the DNA is TGCAGCGACAAAGAGACAGAGAACTATGGCTACACCTTC. Amino acids: CSDKETENYGYTF. The full variable domain, completed using reference TRBV29-1 and TRBJ1-2, is SAVISQKPSRDICQRGTSLTIQCQVDSQVTMMFWYRQQPGQSLTLIATANQGSEATYESGFVIDKFPISRPNLTFSTLTVSNMSPEDSSIYLCSDKETENYGYTFGSGTRLTVV.

V usage is TRBV6-1 and J usage is TRBJ1-6, with D possibly being TRBD1 (5 bases). Trimming removed 2 bases at V and 5 bases at J, with 13 bases between. Germline CDR1 MNHNS, CDR2 SASEGT. The CDR3 is 16 amino acids. CDR3 nucleotides: TGTGCCAGCAGTGAAATGGGCAGGGTAGATAATTCACCCCTCCACTTT. Amino acid sequence: CASSEMGRVDNSPLHF.

V usage is TRBV15 and J usage is TRBJ1-2; TRBD1 might be the D (5 bases). The germline gives CDR1 LNHNV, CDR2 YYDKDF (reference sequence). The CDR3 has 15 residues. Trimming took 0 bases from V and 4 from J, leaving 12 bases between them. The CDR3 DNA reads as TGTGCCACCAGCAGAGATGGCGGCGGGGCCTATGGCTACACCTTC. Protein: CATSRDGGGAYGYTF. The variable domain in full, completed from reference TRBV15 and TRBJ1-2, reads DAMVIQNPRYQVTQFGKPVTLSCSQTLNHNVMYWYQQKSSQAPKLLFHYYDKDFNNEADTPDNFQSRRPNTSFCFLDIRSPGLGDTAMYLCATSRDGGGAYGYTFGSGTRLTVV.

CDR3 coding DNA: TGTGCCAGCAGTGAGTCTCTGGGGACATTCTATGGCTACACCTTC. Its translation is CASSESLGTFYGYTF. The chain is built from TRBV28 and TRBJ1-2; the D gene is possibly TRBD1 (6 bases). Trimming removed 5 bases from V and 4 bases from J, with 17 bases in between. The CDR3 sequence is 15 residues long. Germline V gene lookup returns CDR1 MDHEN and CDR2 SYDVKM.

The genes are TRBV30 and TRBJ1-1; D is possibly TRBD1 (5 bases). V shed 3 bases and J shed 9 bases, with 17 bases lying between them. The CDR3 is made up of 13 amino acids. Germline V CDR1 and CDR2: GTSNPN, SVGIG (reference sequence). As DNA, the CDR3 is TGTGCCTGGAGAGTCAAGGTTCGGACAAAAGCTTTCTTT. Residues: CAWRVKVRTKAFF.

The chain joins TRBV7-9 to TRBJ2-4, with a possible D match to TRBD1 (6 bases). This CDR3 has 14 residues. In germline, CDR1 is SEHNR, CDR2 FQNEAQ (reference sequence). The germline V and J ends were trimmed by 5 bases and 2 bases, with 10 bases remaining between them. The CDR3 reads CASSLTGSKNIQYF. Here the CDR3 DNA reads TGTGCCAGCAGCCTCACAGGGTCCAAAAACATTCAGTACTTC.

This clone turned up a few times. The CDR3 coding sequence is TGTGCCAGCAGCCCCCAGACTAGCGCGCTAATCTACGAGCAGTACTTC. Amino acids: CASSPQTSALIYEQYF. The genes are TRBV7-6 and TRBJ2-7, with 8 bases matching TRBD2. CDR3 length: 16 residues. V lost 5 bases and J lost 3; bases outside the gene matches: 12. Per the germline V gene, CDR1 is SGHVS and CDR2 is FNYEAQ.

The gene calls are TRBV10-2 and TRBJ1-1; 9 bases line up with TRBD1. The CDR3 sequence is 14 residues long. Germline loops: CDR1 WSHSY, CDR2 SAAADI. J lost 11 bases, V lost 1 base, and 8 bases had no gene match. As DNA, the CDR3 is TGCGCCAGCAGTGAGTTTGAAGGGACAGGGAACGCTTTCTTT. It codes for CASSEFEGTGNAFF.

The rearrangement joins TRBV19 to TRBJ1-5; the D gene is possibly TRBD1 (6 bases). The CDR3 contains 15 residues. V was trimmed by 7 bases and J by 7 bases, leaving 20 bases between them. Germline CDR1 and CDR2: LNHDA and SQIVND (reference sequence). This CDR3 is CASMMVTQQGQPQHF. The CDR3 coding sequence is TGTGCCAGTATGATGGTGACGCAACAGGGACAGCCCCAGCATTTT.

The chain carries TRBV7-2 and TRBJ2-5, with 11 bases fitting TRBD2. V was clipped by 0 bases and J by 5 bases; unmatched bases: 8. This CDR3 region has 17 residues. Germline CDR1 reads SGHTA; CDR2 reads FQGNSA. CDR3 amino acids: CASSLAGSGRGRETQYF. As DNA, the CDR3 is TGTGCCAGCAGCTTAGCGGGTAGCGGGAGGGGTCGGGAGACCCAGTACTTC.

The chain employs TRBV7-2 and TRBJ2-5, with D maybe TRBD1 (6 bases). Per germline, CDR1 SGHTA and CDR2 FQGNSA. This CDR3 region has 16 residues. V gave up 4 bases and J gave up 1 base, with 16 bases separating them. The CDR3 here is CASSSRPGQSQETQYF. CDR3 sequence (DNA): TGTGCCAGCAGCTCTCGACCCGGACAGTCCCAAGAGACCCAGTACTTC.

This clone was counted only a few times. This chain connects TRBV28 to TRBJ1-5, with D unresolved. The CDR3 spans 16 residues. Looked up from germline, CDR1 is MDHEN and CDR2 is SYDVKM. V was shortened by 6 bases and J by 1 base, with 16 bases between the two germline ends. The chain's CDR3 is CASSSISRESNQPQHF. The DNA of the CDR3 is TGTGCCAGCAGCTCTATATCCCGGGAGAGCAATCAGCCCCAGCATTTT.

This CDR3 reads CASSQGVQPQHF. CDR3 sequence (DNA): TGTGCCAGCAGTCAAGGGGTTCAGCCCCAGCATTTT. V is TRBV28 and J is TRBJ1-5; D is perhaps TRBD1 (5 bases). Germline values: CDR1 MDHEN, CDR2 SYDVKM. The length of the CDR3 is 12 residues. Trimming took 5 bases from V and 6 from J, leaving 8 bases between them.